This T cell receptor beta chain comes out of a study of shared clonotypes between healthy human individuals. Naive-designated CD8 cells lacked CD45RO, were positively enriched for CCR7, and omitted terminally differentiated effector memory CD45RA+ cells. Germline lookup yields CDR1 SEHNR and CDR2 FQNEAQ (reference sequence). The CDR3 loop spans 19 amino acids. V lost 5 bases, J lost 2 bases, and 15 bases stayed unmatched. The data were produced by immunoSEQ multiplex PCR, yet TCRdb's version contains in-frame clones alone and is incomplete. This table has hundreds of thousands of clones, 90% to 97% appearing once.

The chain recombines TRBV7-9 with TRBJ2-3, with 11 positions matching TRBD2. This sequence originates from a woman in her thirties in good health. Sequencing used naive CD8+ T cells sorted from blood. CDR3 DNA: TGTGCCAGCAGCCCAGGACTAGCGGGTGCCGAAGTTTTCACAGATACGCAGTATTTT. It translates to CASSPGLAGAEVFTDTQYF.